These 27 T cell receptor beta chains originate from one sample sequenced in a study of T cells in women clearing cervical HPV infection. TCRdb's table, derived via immunoSEQ multiplex PCR, lists solely in-frame clones and lacks some. The listing records just over 20,000 clones. The sequenced material came from blood buffy coat. These receptors were taken from a woman between 18 and 70 years old with a cervical HPV16 infection that either progressed to CIN3+ or cleared (not recorded which).

Remarks on this clone: The CDR3 end lies 3 residues beyond the end of the read and is filled in from the germline J gene. The chain couples TRBV7-6 to TRBJ2-3; 9 bases match TRBD2. Germline V lookup: CDR1 SGHVS, CDR2 FNYEAQ. The CDR3 extends over 15 amino acids. CDR3 loop: CASSLGGTSYETQYF. CDR3 DNA (partial): TGTGCCAGCAGCTTAGGAGGGACTAGCTATGAGACG.

Concerning this clone: The sequenced fragment ends 3 residues before the CDR3 boundary, so the rest is inferred from the germline J gene. The chain carries TRBV6-4 and TRBJ2-3; TRBD2 matches at 9 bases. Germline loops: CDR1 MRHNA, CDR2 SNTAGT. V lost 0 bases, J lost 1 base, and 8 bases stayed unmatched. The length of the CDR3 is 18 residues. The sequenced CDR3 bases are TGTGCCAGCAGTGACTCTTCGGCGGGGGGGCCCCGCACAGATACG. This codes for CASSDSSAGGPRTDT. The complete CDR3 sequence is CASSDSSAGGPRTDTQYF.

This clone ranks as medium-sized in terms of frequency. Read data end 3 residues before the CDR3 end; the end is taken from the germline J gene. This sequence joins TRBV14 and TRBJ2-3, with D hard to call. V dropped 2 bases and J dropped 2 bases, with 11 bases sitting between them. There are 15 residues in the CDR3. Looked up from germline, CDR1 is SGHDN and CDR2 is FVKESK. The covered CDR3 bases are TGTGCCAGCAGCCAATGGAAGGGTCTCACAGATACG. It yields the protein CASSQWKGLTDT. The full CDR3 is CASSQWKGLTDTQYF. Looking up the rest from reference TRBV14 and TRBJ2-3 gives the full variable domain: EAGVTQFPSHSVIEKGQTVTLRCDPISGHDNLYWYRRVMGKEIKFLLHFVKESKQDESGMPNNRFLAERTGGTYSTLKVQPAELEDSGVYFCASSQWKGLTDTQYFGPGTRLTVL.

In the case of this clone: Germline is not matched at one junction end, which may reflect a read error. The CDR3 sequence is CASSILRGGNPEAFF. The CDR3 DNA, read in part, is TGCGCCAGCAGCATCCTACGCGGGGGGAACCCTGAA. The V call is TRBV4-1, the J call TRBJ1-1, with TRBD1 as a possible D gene (5 bases). The sequence runs out 3 residues before the end of the CDR3; the remainder is reconstructed from the germline J gene. Germline V gene lookup returns CDR1 MGHRA and CDR2 YSYEKL. This CDR3 has 15 amino acids.

Note on this clone: The read terminates 3 residues before the CDR3 end, so the remaining end is supplied by the germline J gene. The chain joins TRBV7-2 to TRBJ1-2; D unclear. This CDR3 has 13 amino acids. Germline CDR1 is SGHTA and CDR2 is FQGNSA. This CDR3 is CASTPGSVVGYTF. CDR3 DNA (partial): TGTGCCAGCACCCCAGGAAGTGTAGTAGGC.

In regard to this clone: The CDR3 end lies 3 residues beyond the end of the read and is filled in from the germline J gene. The chain links TRBV18 to TRBJ1-4; 8 bases align to TRBD1. The CDR3 has 14 residues. CDR1 and CDR2 from the germline V gene are KGHSH and LQKENI. Unmatched junction bases numbered 3, after V lost 3 bases and J lost 6 bases. The covered CDR3 bases are TGTGCCAGCTCACCTCCAGGGGGCTATGAAAAA. It codes for CASSPPGGYEK. The whole CDR3 protein reads CASSPPGGYEKLFF.

Comment on this clone: The read terminates 3 residues ahead of where the CDR3 ends, so the germline J gene completes it. This rearrangement joins TRBV20-1 to TRBJ2-1; TRBD1 aligns across 9 bases. The junction had 15 bases not matched to a gene; V was cut back by 1 base and J by 2 bases. The CDR3 is 19 residues long. The germline V gene has CDR1 DFQATT and CDR2 SNEGSKA (reference sequence). The CDR3 DNA, read in part, is TGCAGTGCTAGAGCCTTGGGACAGGGAACCTACGGGACCTACAATGAG. It codes for CSARALGQGTYGTYNE. The whole CDR3 sequence is CSARALGQGTYGTYNEQFF.

Concerning this clone itself: The read is 3 residues too short to cover the CDR3 end, so that end is filled in from the germline J gene. The chain combines TRBV19 with TRBJ2-4, with TRBD2 as a possible D gene (6 bases). The germline CDR1 and CDR2 sequences are LNHDA and SQIVND (reference sequence). The CDR3 length is 13 residues. The CDR3 sequence: CASSYGTDYGQYF. The CDR3 DNA, read in part, is TGTGCCAGTAGTTATGGGACGGACTATGGT.

Judged by frequency, this clone is medium-sized. Incomplete CDR3 DNA: TGTGCCAGCAGCTTAGAAGGGGGGGCAGGCGATGAG. Protein: CASSLEGGAGDE. The complete CDR3 reads CASSLEGGAGDEQFF. The chain uses TRBV7-9 and TRBJ2-1; TRBD2 is a possible D gene (7 bases). Read coverage stops 3 residues before the CDR3 terminus; the germline J gene supplies the remainder. Germline loops: CDR1 SEHNR, CDR2 FQNEAQ (reference sequence). The ends were cut back, 1 base at V and 8 bases at J, with 15 bases in the middle. The CDR3 has 15 residues.

Notes on this clone: The read is 3 residues too short to cover the CDR3 end, so that end is filled in from the germline J gene. The chain recombines TRBV5-6 with TRBJ2-5; D is perhaps TRBD1 (5 bases). CDR1 is SGHDT and CDR2 is YYEEEE in the germline V gene. V was cut by 9 bases and J by 1 base, with 10 bases left in between. This CDR3 has 12 amino acids. The CDR3: CATGQPQETQYF. The CDR3 bases that were read are TGTGCCACCGGACAACCCCAAGAGACC.

CDR3 sequence reads: CASGLAGEAFF. CDR3 bases read: TGTGCTAGTGGTTTGGCCGGTGAA. V and J are TRBV12-5 and TRBJ1-1; D gene uncertain. The read comes to an end 3 residues before the CDR3 does, leaving the germline J gene to fill in the end. The germline V gene has CDR1 LGHNT and CDR2 FRNRAP. V was pared by 1 base and J by 7 bases, with 4 bases between. This CDR3 is built from 11 residues. Variable domain in full (rest from reference TRBV12-5 and TRBJ1-1): DARVTQTPRHKVTEMGQEVTMRCQPILGHNTVFWYRQTMMQGLELLAYFRNRAPLDDSGMPKDRFSAEMPDATLATLKIQPSEPRDSAVYFCASGLAGEAFFGQGTRLTVV.

Of note for this clone: The CDR3 end lies 3 residues beyond the end of the read and is filled in from the germline J gene. The rearrangement joins TRBV5-5 to TRBJ1-2, with a possible D match to TRBD1 (6 bases). This CDR3 spans 13 amino acids. Germline-derived CDR1 and CDR2 are SGHKS and YYEKEE (reference sequence). CDR3 region: CASSALPGQDYTF. The CDR3 bases that were read are TGTGCCAGCAGCGCCCTCCCGGGACAAGAC.

As concerns this clone: The CDR3 end lies 3 residues beyond the end of the read and is filled in from the germline J gene. The genes are TRBV30 and TRBJ1-4; weak D call: TRBD1 (5 bases). Germline V gene lookup returns CDR1 GTSNPN and CDR2 SVGIG (reference sequence). The CDR3 sequence is 16 residues long. CDR3 DNA, as far as it was read: TGTGCCTGGACCCCGACAGTACTCTCCTATAATTCACCA. It codes for CAWTPTVLSYNSP. The CDR3 in its entirety is CAWTPTVLSYNSPLFF.

Worth noting for this clone: The read stops 3 residues short of the end of the CDR3; the missing end is completed from the germline J gene. The chain couples TRBV19 to TRBJ1-2; possibly TRBD1 for D (5 bases). This CDR3 is 14 amino acids long. CDR1 and CDR2 from the germline V gene are LNHDA and SQIVND (reference sequence). The part of the CDR3 DNA that was read is TGTGCCAGTACCCCGGGGGGACTAGGGGATACC. Translated, it gives CASTPGGLGDT. The whole CDR3 protein is CASTPGGLGDTYTF.

In the case of this clone: The read stops 3 residues short of the end of the CDR3; the missing end is completed from the germline J gene. The chain recombines TRBV7-9 with TRBJ1-4, with D perhaps TRBD1 (5 bases). Germline CDR1 SEHNR, CDR2 FQNEAQ (reference sequence). The CDR3 extends over 14 amino acids. The sequenced CDR3 bases are TGTGCCAGCAGCCACGACAGCATAGGTTCACCA. The encoded protein is CASSHDSIGSP. From start to end, the CDR3 is CASSHDSIGSPLFF.

Turning to this clone: The observed sequence ends 3 residues before the CDR3 terminus, with the missing tail filled in from the germline J gene. This chain connects TRBV6-1 to TRBJ2-5, with 14 bases lining up with TRBD2. CDR1 and CDR2 from the germline V gene are MNHNS and SASEGT. Trimming at V came to 4 bases and at J to 4 bases, leaving 5 bases not matched to a gene. This CDR3 has 16 amino acids. The CDR3 loop reads CASSGLAGGGSETQYF. The CDR3 DNA, read in part, is TGTGCCAGCAGTGGACTAGCGGGGGGGGGTTCAGAGACC.

Remarks on this clone: The read halts 3 residues ahead of the CDR3 end, with the missing end drawn from the germline J gene. This chain uses TRBV4-1 with TRBJ1-5; TRBD1 matches 9 bases. The CDR3 extends over 15 amino acids. The germline CDR1 and CDR2 sequences are MGHRA and YSYEKL. Losses at the gene ends were 4 bases for V and 4 bases for J; bases not matched to a gene: 5. Incomplete CDR3 DNA: TGCGCCAGCAGCCCCCTCGACAGGGGGAATCAGCCC. Translating gives CASSPLDRGNQP. The whole CDR3 region reads CASSPLDRGNQPQHF.

About this clone: The CDR3 end falls 3 residues outside the read, so it is completed with the germline J gene. J is TRBJ1-5 and V is TRBV19; the D gene is possibly TRBD1 (6 bases). V was clipped by 3 bases and J by 0 bases, with 9 bases between them. Germline values: CDR1 LNHDA, CDR2 SQIVND (reference sequence). The CDR3 consists of 15 residues. The sequenced CDR3 bases are TGTGCCAGTAGTATCCGCAGGGGTAGCAATCAGCCC. Residues: CASSIRRGSNQP. The entire CDR3 is CASSIRRGSNQPQHF. Based on the CDR3 plus reference TRBV19 and TRBJ1-5, the full variable domain is DGGITQSPKYLFRKEGQNVTLSCEQNLNHDAMYWYRQDPGQGLRLIYYSQIVNDFQKGDIAEGYSVSREKKESFPLTVTSAQKNPTAFYLCASSIRRGSNQPQHFGDGTRLSIL.

With regard to this clone: The DNA ends 3 residues before the CDR3 does, and the rest of the CDR3 is filled in from the germline J gene. This chain joins TRBV7-8 and TRBJ1-2; D uncertain. Per germline, CDR1 SGHVS and CDR2 FQNEAQ. This CDR3 is built from 13 residues. CDR3 bases read: TGTGCCAGCAGCTTCCCTACCCTCGGTGAC. This gives the protein CASSFPTLGD. The whole CDR3 region reads CASSFPTLGDYTF.

Concerning this clone: The read ends 3 residues early relative to the CDR3; the germline J gene fills the gap. The chain uses TRBV20-1 and TRBJ1-5, with a weak D call TRBD1 (5 bases). Deletions cut 4 bases from V and 0 bases from J, with 10 bases between. The CDR3 has 14 residues. Germline V gene lookup returns CDR1 DFQATT and CDR2 SNEGSKA (reference sequence). CDR3 bases read: TGCAGTGCTATATCAGGGTATAGCAATCAGCCC. Translation gives CSAISGYSNQP. The CDR3 in its entirety is CSAISGYSNQPQHF.

For this clone: The CDR3 end falls 3 residues outside the read, so it is completed with the germline J gene. This chain links TRBV12-3 or TRBV12-4 with TRBJ1-1; TRBD1 might be the D (6 bases). This CDR3 region has 14 residues. Deletions cut 6 bases from V and 1 base from J, with 12 bases between. Partial CDR3 DNA: TGTGCCAGCAGCCCGACAGGAGGGAACACTGAA. It is translated as CASSPTGGNTE. The whole CDR3 reads CASSPTGGNTEAFF.

CDR3 residues: CASSSGVGLAGSHTDTQYF. The CDR3 bases that were read are TGCGCCAGCAGCTCGGGAGTGGGACTAGCGGGGTCCCACACAGATACG. The rearrangement links TRBV5-1 to TRBJ2-3; TRBD2 aligns across 13 bases. The read gets to within 3 residues of the CDR3 end, and the germline J gene fills in the rest. V trimming: 3 bases; J trimming: 2 bases; junction bases outside the gene matches: 12. The CDR3 runs 19 residues. The germline CDR1 and CDR2 sequences are SGHRS and YFSETQ.

In the case of this clone: Read sequence stops 3 residues before the CDR3 end, and the germline J gene provides the missing end. This chain uses TRBV29-1 with TRBJ2-3; D is unclear. CDR1 is SQVTM, CDR2 ANQGSEA, per germline. The CDR3 has 14 amino acids. CDR3 DNA (partial): TGCAGCGTTGAAGTTCTAGTTGGCCAAGAGACG. Residues: CSVEVLVGQET. The entire CDR3 protein reads CSVEVLVGQETQYF.

On this clone itself: The CDR3 is cut off 3 residues early in the read; its end comes from the germline J gene. V and J are TRBV19 and TRBJ2-4, with D possibly TRBD1 on 8 matching bases. This CDR3 comprises 14 residues. Germline V gives CDR1 LNHDA, CDR2 SQIVND (reference sequence). Incomplete CDR3 DNA: TGTGCCAGTAGTATAGGGACAGGGAGGGACGGT. It translates to CASSIGTGRDG. The CDR3 in its entirety is CASSIGTGRDGQYF.

The part of the CDR3 DNA that was read is TGTGCCAGCAGTTTCCCGGACAGGGGACAGGATGGC. This encodes CASSFPDRGQDG. The complete CDR3 reads CASSFPDRGQDGYTF. The chain combines TRBV7-9 with TRBJ1-2, with 9 bases aligning to TRBD1. The CDR3 end falls 3 residues outside the read, so it is completed with the germline J gene. Trimming at V came to 6 bases and at J to 6 bases, leaving 11 bases not matched to a gene. There are 15 residues in the CDR3. From germline, CDR1 is SEHNR and CDR2 FQNEAQ (reference sequence).

Regarding this clone: A read error may produce the germline difference seen at one junction end. The CDR3 end lies 3 residues beyond the end of the read and is filled in from the germline J gene. This chain connects TRBV5-1 to TRBJ1-1; tentative D call: TRBD1 (6 bases). This CDR3 has 12 residues. The V gene's germline CDR1 is SGHRS and CDR2 YFSETQ. CDR3 sequence reads: CTSSRTVHWAFF. The CDR3 bases that were read are TGCACCAGCAGCCGGACAGTGCATTGG.

Of note for this clone: With the read ending 3 residues before the CDR3 end, the germline J gene is used to fill in that end. The genes are TRBV20-1 and TRBJ2-3; D remains ambiguous. The CDR3 consists of 15 residues. CDR1 is DFQATT and CDR2 is SNEGSKA in the germline V gene (reference sequence). V lost 3 bases and J 2 bases, leaving 15 bases between the germline ends. The CDR3 spells CSARGPRPLTDTQYF. CDR3 DNA, as far as it was read: TGCAGTGCTAGGGGCCCACGTCCCCTCACAGATACG.